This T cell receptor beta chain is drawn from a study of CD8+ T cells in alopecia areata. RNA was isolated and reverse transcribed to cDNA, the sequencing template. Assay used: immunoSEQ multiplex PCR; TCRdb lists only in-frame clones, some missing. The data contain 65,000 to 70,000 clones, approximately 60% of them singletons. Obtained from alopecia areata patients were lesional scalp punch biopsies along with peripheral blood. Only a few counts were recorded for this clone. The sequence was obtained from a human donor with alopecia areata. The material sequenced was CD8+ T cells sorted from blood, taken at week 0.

CDR3 DNA: TGTGCCAGCAGTCCCCCGTACAGGGTTGCCGAGCAGTACTTC. It translates to CASSPPYRVAEQYF. J is TRBJ2-7 and V is TRBV28; tentative D call: TRBD1 (6 bases). Germline CDR1 is MDHEN and CDR2 is SYDVKM. The CDR3 consists of 14 residues. The germline V and J ends were trimmed by 5 bases and 6 bases, with 17 bases remaining between them.